What follows are 5 T cell receptor beta chains derived from one specimen sequenced in a study of blood T cell repertoires in COVID-19. The method was immunoSEQ multiplex PCR; TCRdb's version includes in-frame clones alone and lacks a portion of them. The data show 150,000 to 200,000 clones, 86% seen once. The specimen sequenced was peripheral blood. The receptors come from a man in his 70s with acute or convalescent COVID-19.

As DNA, the CDR3 is TGCGCCAGCAGCCAAGAAGTTTCTAGCGGGAGTGATGAGCAGTACTTC. Translated, it gives CASSQEVSSGSDEQYF. V and J are TRBV4-1 and TRBJ2-7, with TRBD2 matching over 10 bases. Germline values: CDR1 MGHRA, CDR2 YSYEKL. The ends lost 0 bases at V and 7 bases at J; junction bases unmatched: 9. There are 16 residues in the CDR3.

The chain carries TRBV11-2 and TRBJ2-3; D unresolved. This CDR3 has 15 amino acids. V lost 1 base, J lost 5 bases, and 13 bases lay in between. Germline lookup yields CDR1 SGHAT and CDR2 FQNNGV. CDR3 residues: CASSLGPGTGDTQYF. The CDR3 DNA sequence: TGTGCCAGCAGCTTAGGGCCGGGTACTGGAGATACGCAGTATTTT.

This chain uses TRBV5-1 with TRBJ1-1; a possible D gene is TRBD1 (5 bases). CDR3 length: 14 residues. CDR1 SGHRS and CDR2 YFSETQ come from the germline V gene. The V and J ends lost 0 bases and 1 base respectively, with 7 bases between them. The CDR3 loop reads CASSLDTGNTEAFF. In DNA, the CDR3 is TGCGCCAGCAGCTTGGATACAGGGAACACTGAAGCTTTCTTT.

Concerning this clone itself: Other nucleotide sequences in the sample specify the same CDR3. The chain uses TRBV5-4 and TRBJ1-1, with D unclear. Looked up from germline, CDR1 is SGHNT and CDR2 is YYREEE (reference sequence). The CDR3 is 12 amino acids. Trimming removed 2 bases from V and 5 bases from J, with 7 bases in between. CDR3 in DNA: TGTGCCAGCAGCTTCACGGGGACTGAAGCTTTCTTT. Translating it yields CASSFTGTEAFF. Full variable domain (remainder filled in from reference TRBV5-4 and TRBJ1-1): ETGVTQSPTHLIKTRGQQVTLRCSSQSGHNTVSWYQQALGQGPQFIFQYYREEENGRGNFPPRFSGLQFPNYSSELNVNALELDDSALYLCASSFTGTEAFFGQGTRLTVV.

The V and J genes are TRBV19 and TRBJ2-2, with TRBD1 matching over 10 bases. After removal of 6 bases from V and 5 bases from J, the junction contained 9 bases not matched to a gene. CDR3 size: 16 residues. CDR1 and CDR2 (germline): LNHDA, SQIVND (reference sequence). For the CDR3, the DNA is TGTGCCAGTAGCTCGAGACAGGGGGCGAGGACCGGGGAGCTGTTTTTT. Its translation: CASSSRQGARTGELFF.